Following are 8 T cell receptor beta chains from one sample sequenced in a study of blood T cells in healthy people across ages. Primers used in a second PCR of about 6 to 11 cycles were a sample-barcoded 5' primer and a J-beta primer mix. Using its own MiXCR run on the 5' RACE reads, TCRdb lists one record per CDR3 protein. The sample comprises roughly 1.9 million distinct CDR3 sequences, more than 35% of which are singletons, and 23% rests with the top ten. The sequenced sample was blood. These receptors were obtained from a human donor in good health.

This chain connects TRBV5-1 to TRBJ1-2; 10 bases are a match to TRBD1. V lost 4 bases and J lost 7; bases outside the gene matches: 1. CDR1 is SGHRS and CDR2 is YFSETQ in the germline V gene. CDR3 length: 12 amino acids. The CDR3 spells CASSDRGPGYTF. The CDR3 DNA reads as TGCGCCAGCAGCGACAGGGGGCCTGGCTACACCTTC.

This clonotype appeared a few times. V gene TRBV30 combines with J gene TRBJ1-5; 9 nucleotides line up with TRBD1. V was clipped by 2 bases and J by 4 bases; unmatched bases: 3. The CDR3 has 14 amino acids. Per the germline V gene, CDR1 is GTSNPN and CDR2 is SVGIG (reference sequence). CDR3 sequence reads: CAWSLGTGNQPQHF. In DNA form, the CDR3 reads TGTGCCTGGAGTCTAGGGACAGGGAATCAGCCCCAGCATTTT. Combining the CDR3 with reference TRBV30 and TRBJ1-5 gives the whole variable domain SQTIHQWPATLVQPVGSPLSLECTVEGTSNPNLYWYRQAAGRGLQLLFYSVGIGQISSEVPQNLSASRPQDRQFILSSKKLLLSDSGFYLCAWSLGTGNQPQHFGDGTRLSIL.

A few counts support this clonotype. The chain is built from TRBV4-2 and TRBJ2-7, with D hard to call. The germline V gene encodes CDR1 LGHNA and CDR2 YNFKEQ. This CDR3 comprises 13 residues. The V end was cut by 0 bases, the J end by 7 bases, with 10 bases between. CDR3 region: CASSQETPGEQYF. The CDR3 DNA follows: TGTGCCAGCAGCCAAGAAACACCCGGGGAGCAGTACTTC.

A word on this clonotype: It may be a read error: a sequence one base away is much more abundant. The chain employs TRBV7-2 and TRBJ2-3; D ambiguous. Germline assignment: CDR1 SGHTA and CDR2 FQGNSA. V dropped 2 bases and J dropped 2 bases, with 5 bases sitting between them. The CDR3 is 13 residues long. The CDR3 DNA is TGTGCCAGCAGCTTAAAATACACAGATACGCAGTATTTT. This encodes CASSLKYTDTQYF.

This clonotype was seen ten or more times. The chain joins TRBV20-1 to TRBJ2-7; no definite D call. Germline V gives CDR1 DFQATT, CDR2 SNEGSKA (reference sequence). Trimming took 2 bases from V and 2 from J, leaving 13 bases between them. The CDR3 contains 14 residues. The CDR3 DNA reads TGCAGTGCTAGAAGGGCAGGTTCTCCCTACGAGCAGTACTTC. Translation: CSARRAGSPYEQYF.

In this sample, this clonotype turned up a few times. CDR3 coding DNA: TGTGCCAGCAGTTACGTCGTGGACGAGCAGTACTTC. Translated, it gives CASSYVVDEQYF. V is TRBV6-6 and J is TRBJ2-7; no reliable D call. CDR3 length: 12 amino acids. Trimming shortened V by 2 bases and J by 5 bases, and 7 bases separated the two germline ends. Germline CDR1 is MNHNY and CDR2 is SVGAGI (reference sequence).

This clonotype was seen once. This chain connects TRBV10-3 to TRBJ1-3, with 8 bases identical to TRBD1. V dropped 6 bases and J dropped 4; count of bases not matched to a gene: 8. CDR3 length: 15 amino acids. Germline assignment: CDR1 ENHRY and CDR2 SYGVKD. CDR3 nucleotides: TGTGCCATCAGCCCGTCGGGACAGGAGGGAAACACCATATATTTT. Protein sequence: CAISPSGQEGNTIYF.

This chain links TRBV7-3 with TRBJ2-6; possibly TRBD1 or TRBD2 for D (5 bases each). V was clipped by 5 bases and J by 2 bases, with 10 bases between them. The CDR3 consists of 15 residues. The germline V gene has CDR1 SGHTA and CDR2 FQGTGA. The CDR3 sequence: CASSPGPPGANVLTF. CDR3 in DNA: TGTGCCAGCAGCCCGGGACCCCCTGGGGCCAACGTCCTGACTTTC.